This T cell receptor beta chain appears in the sequencing data of a study of PD-1 blockade in classical Hodgkin lymphoma. Some clones are missing from TCRdb's copy, which holds only in-frame ones; the method was immunoSEQ multiplex PCR. This sample has more than 90,000 clones; approximately 78% occur once, and the top ten carry around 8.9%. Sample time point: cycle 4 day 1 (C4D1), after less than 7 weeks of nivolumab. There was relapse after autologous stem cell transplantation in every patient, and there was variation in brentuximab vedotin exposure. This sample comprised peripheral blood mononuclear cells (PBMCs), obtained before the fourth cycle of nivolumab. The TCR comes from a human donor with classical Hodgkin lymphoma.

Here the CDR3 reads CASSYRDRQFF. DNA for the CDR3: TGTGCCAGCAGCTACCGGGACAGACAGTTCTTC. This chain joins TRBV5-4 and TRBJ2-1; 7 nucleotides match TRBD1. Trimming at V came to 3 bases and at J to 13 bases, leaving 4 bases not matched to a gene. Germline V CDR1 and CDR2: SGHNT, YYREEE (reference sequence). The CDR3 spans 11 residues.